These 6 T cell receptor beta chains were sequenced from one sample in a study of T cell responses to AZD1222 COVID-19 vaccine. Here immunoSEQ multiplex PCR was the method, and the copy in TCRdb shows in-frame clones only, minus some. The sample holds roughly 110,000 clones; around 91% are singletons and the top ten take approximately 22%. The sequencing here drew on peripheral blood, taken on day 0 of AZD1222 vaccination. The receptors here all came from an adult in good health.

This sequence joins TRBV11-2 and TRBJ2-7; D remains unclear. Germline CDR1 SGHAT, CDR2 FQNNGV. The CDR3 is 14 amino acids. Between the trimmed V and J ends, which lost 5 bases and 0 bases, there was a span of 11 bases. CDR3 loop: CASSRRASSYEQYF. DNA for the CDR3: TGTGCCAGCAGCCGTCGGGCCAGCTCCTACGAGCAGTACTTC.

This rearrangement joins TRBV18 to TRBJ2-2, with D perhaps matching TRBD1 or TRBD2 (5 bases each). This CDR3 is built from 15 residues. Per the germline V gene, CDR1 is KGHSH and CDR2 is LQKENI. V was shortened by 4 bases and J by 0 bases, with 9 bases between the two germline ends. CDR3 residues: CASSRDPPNTGELFF. The CDR3 DNA reads as TGTGCCAGCTCACGGGACCCCCCGAACACCGGGGAGCTGTTTTTT.

The genes are TRBV3-1 (or the pseudogene TRBV3-2) and TRBJ2-3; 15 bases line up with TRBD2. V dropped 1 base and J dropped 11; count of bases not matched to a gene: 4. CDR1 and CDR2 from the germline V gene are LGHDT and YNNKEL (reference sequence). The CDR3 spans 15 residues. CDR3 in amino acids: CASSQGRTSGGGQYF. The CDR3 region has the DNA TGTGCCAGCAGCCAAGGGCGGACTAGCGGGGGGGGGCAGTATTTT.

V gene TRBV29-1 combines with J gene TRBJ2-3; maybe TRBD2 (6 bases). This CDR3 is built from 12 residues. Germline V gene lookup returns CDR1 SQVTM and CDR2 ANQGSEA. The germline V and J ends were trimmed by 7 bases and 2 bases, with 10 bases remaining between them. The CDR3, as DNA: TGCAGCGGAAGGGACTTCACAGATACGCAGTATTTT. This gives the protein CSGRDFTDTQYF.

V gene TRBV7-9 combines with J gene TRBJ2-7, with D perhaps TRBD1 (5 bases). Trimming pared 5 bases from V and 3 bases from J, leaving 14 bases between. This CDR3 has 14 amino acids. In germline, CDR1 is SEHNR, CDR2 FQNEAQ (reference sequence). The CDR3 coding sequence is TGTGCCAGCAGCGGGCAGGGATTCCACTACGAGCAGTACTTC. Residues: CASSGQGFHYEQYF.

The chain carries TRBV6-5 and TRBJ2-7; D gene ambiguous. The CDR3 consists of 15 residues. Germline CDR1 reads MNHEY; CDR2 reads SVGAGI. V was pared by 6 bases and J by 2 bases, with 17 bases between. The CDR3 protein is CASRPYTTFPYEQYF. The CDR3 DNA sequence: TGTGCCAGCAGACCCTATACGACATTCCCCTACGAGCAGTACTTC.